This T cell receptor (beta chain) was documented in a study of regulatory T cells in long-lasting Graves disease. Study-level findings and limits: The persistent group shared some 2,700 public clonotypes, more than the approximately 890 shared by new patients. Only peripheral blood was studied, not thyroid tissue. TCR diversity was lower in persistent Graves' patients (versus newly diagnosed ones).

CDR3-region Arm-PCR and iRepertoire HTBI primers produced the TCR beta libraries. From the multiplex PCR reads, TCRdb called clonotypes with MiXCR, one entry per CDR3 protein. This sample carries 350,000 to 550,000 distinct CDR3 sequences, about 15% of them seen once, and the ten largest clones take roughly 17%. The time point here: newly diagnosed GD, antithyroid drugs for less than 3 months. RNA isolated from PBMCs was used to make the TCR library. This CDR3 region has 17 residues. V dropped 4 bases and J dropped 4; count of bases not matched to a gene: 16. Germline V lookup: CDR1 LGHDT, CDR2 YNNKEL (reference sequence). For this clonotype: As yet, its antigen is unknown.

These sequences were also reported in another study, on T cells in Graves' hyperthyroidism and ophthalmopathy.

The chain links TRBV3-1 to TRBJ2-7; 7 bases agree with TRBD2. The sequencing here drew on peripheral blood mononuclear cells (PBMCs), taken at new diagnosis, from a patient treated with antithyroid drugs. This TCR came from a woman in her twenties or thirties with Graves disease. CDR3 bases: TGTGCCAGCAGCCTCCGCCCGGCGGGAGCTGTGAGATACGAGCAGTACTTC. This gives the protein CASSLRPAGAVRYEQYF.